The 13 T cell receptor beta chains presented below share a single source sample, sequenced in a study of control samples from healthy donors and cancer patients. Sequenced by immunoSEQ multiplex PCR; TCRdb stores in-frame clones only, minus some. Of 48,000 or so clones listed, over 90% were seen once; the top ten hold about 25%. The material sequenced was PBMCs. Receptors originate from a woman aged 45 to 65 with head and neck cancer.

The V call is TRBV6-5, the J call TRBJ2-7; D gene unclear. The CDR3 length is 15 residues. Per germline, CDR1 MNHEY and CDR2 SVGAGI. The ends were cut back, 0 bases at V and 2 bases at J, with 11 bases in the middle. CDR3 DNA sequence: TGTGCCAGCAGTTACTCAGTTTCGCCACCCTACGAGCAGTACTTC. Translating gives CASSYSVSPPYEQYF.

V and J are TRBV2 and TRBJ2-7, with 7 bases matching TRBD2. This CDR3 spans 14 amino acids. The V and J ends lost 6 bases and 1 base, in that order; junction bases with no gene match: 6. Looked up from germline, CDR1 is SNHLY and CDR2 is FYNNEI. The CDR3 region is CASSLAGGSYEQYF. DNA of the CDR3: TGTGCCAGCAGCTTAGCGGGCGGATCCTACGAGCAGTACTTC.

CDR3 coding DNA: TGTGCCAGCAGTGAAGATTGGGGAAATCAGCCCCAGCATTTT. The encoded protein is CASSEDWGNQPQHF. V usage is TRBV6-1 and J usage is TRBJ1-5; the D is unclear. CDR3 length: 14 residues. With 1 base removed from V and 4 bases from J, the gap between germline ends came to 8 bases. Per the germline V gene, CDR1 is MNHNS and CDR2 is SASEGT.

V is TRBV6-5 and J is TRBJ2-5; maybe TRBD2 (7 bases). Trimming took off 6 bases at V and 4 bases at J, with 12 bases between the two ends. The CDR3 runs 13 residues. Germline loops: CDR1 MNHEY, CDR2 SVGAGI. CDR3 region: CASRLGGGETQYF. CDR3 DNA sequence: TGTGCCAGCAGGCTAGGGGGGGGAGAGACCCAGTACTTC.

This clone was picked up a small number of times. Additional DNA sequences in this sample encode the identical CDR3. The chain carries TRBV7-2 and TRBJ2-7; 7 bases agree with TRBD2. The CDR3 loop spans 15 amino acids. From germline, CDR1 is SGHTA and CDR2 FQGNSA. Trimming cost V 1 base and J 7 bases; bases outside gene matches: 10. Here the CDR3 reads CASSLVGGRAREQYF. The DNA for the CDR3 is TGTGCCAGCAGCTTAGTAGGTGGGAGGGCCCGGGAGCAGTACTTC.

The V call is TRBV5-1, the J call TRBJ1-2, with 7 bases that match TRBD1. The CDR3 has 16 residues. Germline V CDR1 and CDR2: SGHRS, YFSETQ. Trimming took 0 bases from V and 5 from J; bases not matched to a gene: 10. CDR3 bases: TGCGCCAGCAGCTTGGCCAACTCCGGGACAGCTTATGGCTACACCTTC. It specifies CASSLANSGTAYGYTF.

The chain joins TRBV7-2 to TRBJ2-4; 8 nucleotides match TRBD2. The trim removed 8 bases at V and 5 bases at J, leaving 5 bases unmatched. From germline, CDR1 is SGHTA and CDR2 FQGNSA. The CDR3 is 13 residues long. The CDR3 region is CASSLREENIQYF. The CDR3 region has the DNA TGTGCCAGCTCCCTGCGGGAGGAAAACATTCAGTACTTC.

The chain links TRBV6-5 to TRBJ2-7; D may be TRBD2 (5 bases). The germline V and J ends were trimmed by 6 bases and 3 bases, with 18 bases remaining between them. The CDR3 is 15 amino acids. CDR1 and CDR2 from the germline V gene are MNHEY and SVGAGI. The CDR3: CASRNAKLGGYEQYF. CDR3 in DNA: TGTGCCAGCAGAAATGCTAAGTTAGGAGGCTACGAGCAGTACTTC.

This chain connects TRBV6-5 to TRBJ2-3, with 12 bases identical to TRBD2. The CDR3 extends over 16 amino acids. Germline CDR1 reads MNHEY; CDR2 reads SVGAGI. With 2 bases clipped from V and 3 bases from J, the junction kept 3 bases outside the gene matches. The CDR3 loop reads CASSYRGLAGTDTQYF. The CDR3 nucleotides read TGTGCCAGCAGTTACCGCGGACTAGCGGGAACAGATACGCAGTATTTT.

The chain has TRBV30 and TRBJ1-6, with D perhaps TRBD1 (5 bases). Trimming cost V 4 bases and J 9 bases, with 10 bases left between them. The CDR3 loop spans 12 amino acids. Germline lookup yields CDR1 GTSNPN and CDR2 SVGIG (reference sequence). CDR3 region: CAWKRGGSPLHF. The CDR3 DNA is TGTGCCTGGAAAAGGGGCGGTTCACCCCTCCACTTT.

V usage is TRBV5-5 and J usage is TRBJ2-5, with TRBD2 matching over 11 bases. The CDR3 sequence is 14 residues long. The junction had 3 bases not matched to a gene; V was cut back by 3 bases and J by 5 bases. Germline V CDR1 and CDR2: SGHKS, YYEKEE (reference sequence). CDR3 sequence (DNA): TGTGCCAGCAGCTCGACTAGCGGGGCGGAGACCCAGTACTTC. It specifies CASSSTSGAETQYF.

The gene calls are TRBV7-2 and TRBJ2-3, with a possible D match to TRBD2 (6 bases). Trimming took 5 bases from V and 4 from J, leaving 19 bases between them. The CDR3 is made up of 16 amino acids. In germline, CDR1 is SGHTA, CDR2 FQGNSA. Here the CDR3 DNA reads TGTGCCAGCAGCCAAAGACAGACGTCGGGGGCAGATACGCAGTATTTT. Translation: CASSQRQTSGADTQYF.

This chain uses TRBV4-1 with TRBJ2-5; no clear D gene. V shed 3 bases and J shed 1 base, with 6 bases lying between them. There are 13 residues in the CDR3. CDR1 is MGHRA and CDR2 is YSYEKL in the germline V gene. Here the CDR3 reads CASSQISQETQYF. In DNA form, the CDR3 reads TGCGCCAGCAGCCAGATATCCCAAGAGACCCAGTACTTC.